Listed below are T cell receptor beta chains from one sample, sequenced in a study of blood T cell repertoires in COVID-19. The repertoire was sequenced with immunoSEQ multiplex PCR; TCRdb's copy has only in-frame clones and lacks some. Of around 30,000 clones listed, approximately 85% were seen once; the top ten hold less than 9.5%. The sample comprised peripheral blood. The receptor source for this set is a human donor in a cohort sampled during active COVID-19. Both conserved end residues are part of each CDR3. A D gene is named only where the DNA matches it firmly. The listing skips clone size in some rows; elsewhere it reads once, few, many or a size class.

v_gene: TRBV11-2; d_gene: TRBD1; abundance: NA; j_gene: TRBJ1-6; CDR3aa: CASSFPTGTGISPLHF; CDR3nt: TGTGCCAGCAGCTTCCCCACCGGGACAGGGATCTCACCCCTCCACTTT
v_gene: TRBV5-4; d_gene: NA; abundance: once; j_gene: TRBJ2-1; CDR3aa: CASSLEVGGEPYNEQFF; CDR3nt: TGTGCCAGCAGCTTGGAAGTCGGGGGAGAACCCTACAATGAGCAGTTCTTC
v_gene: TRBV5-1; d_gene: NA; abundance: NA; j_gene: TRBJ2-5; CDR3aa: CASSLPGGETQYF; CDR3nt: TGCGCCAGCAGCTTGCCTGGCGGGGAGACCCAGTACTTC
v_gene: TRBV4-2; d_gene: TRBD1; abundance: NA; j_gene: TRBJ1-2; CDR3aa: CASSQLGQIRNYGYTF; CDR3nt: TGTGCCAGCAGCCAACTGGGACAGATCCGGAACTATGGCTACACCTTC
v_gene: TRBV11-2; d_gene: NA; abundance: NA; j_gene: TRBJ2-1; CDR3aa: CASSPVTGGGEQFF; CDR3nt: TGTGCCAGCAGCCCGGTGACAGGTGGCGGTGAGCAGTTCTTC
v_gene: TRBV10-1; d_gene: TRBD2; abundance: NA; j_gene: TRBJ2-1; CDR3aa: CASSDSAGEAYNEQFF; CDR3nt: TGCGCCAGCAGTGATTCGGCGGGAGAGGCCTACAATGAGCAGTTCTTC
v_gene: TRBV18; d_gene: NA; abundance: NA; j_gene: TRBJ1-4; CDR3aa: CASSPGATTNEKLFF; CDR3nt: TGTGCCAGCTCACCGGGCGCCACAACTAATGAAAAACTGTTTTTT
v_gene: TRBV2; d_gene: NA; abundance: NA; j_gene: TRBJ1-2; CDR3aa: CASSEIGRPEGNYGYTF; CDR3nt: TGTGCCAGCAGTGAAATCGGGAGGCCCGAGGGTAACTATGGCTACACCTTC
v_gene: TRBV11-2; d_gene: NA; abundance: NA; j_gene: TRBJ2-1; CDR3aa: CASSSGLVPYNEQFF; CDR3nt: TGTGCCAGCAGCTCGGGTCTGGTCCCCTACAATGAGCAGTTCTTC
v_gene: TRBV12-3/TRBV12-4; d_gene: TRBD1; abundance: NA; j_gene: TRBJ2-1; CDR3aa: CASTWTGYEQFF; CDR3nt: TGTGCCAGCACCTGGACAGGGTATGAGCAGTTCTTC
v_gene: TRBV5-4; d_gene: NA; abundance: NA; j_gene: TRBJ1-3; CDR3aa: CASSPDRRGNTIYF; CDR3nt: TGTGCCAGCAGTCCAGACAGGAGAGGAAACACCATATATTTT
v_gene: TRBV10-3; d_gene: NA; abundance: NA; j_gene: TRBJ2-2; CDR3aa: CAIVAGTQNTGELFF; CDR3nt: TGTGCCATAGTGGCCGGGACTCAGAACACCGGGGAGCTGTTTTTT
v_gene: TRBV7-9; d_gene: NA; abundance: NA; j_gene: TRBJ2-5; CDR3aa: CASSSMMGLQETQYF; CDR3nt: TGTGCCAGCAGCTCCATGATGGGACTCCAAGAGACCCAGTACTTC
v_gene: TRBV18; d_gene: NA; abundance: NA; j_gene: TRBJ2-3; CDR3aa: CASSPQGSTDTQYF; CDR3nt: TGTGCCAGCTCACCGCAGGGGAGCACAGATACGCAGTATTTT
v_gene: TRBV9; d_gene: TRBD2; abundance: NA; j_gene: TRBJ2-3; CDR3aa: CASSPRTSGSTDTQYF; CDR3nt: TGTGCCAGCAGCCCACGGACTAGCGGGAGCACAGATACGCAGTATTTT
v_gene: TRBV29-1; d_gene: NA; abundance: NA; j_gene: TRBJ1-2; CDR3aa: CSVQTPTRGYTF; CDR3nt: TGCAGCGTTCAAACACCCACTAGGGGCTACACCTTC
v_gene: TRBV5-1; d_gene: TRBD1; abundance: NA; j_gene: TRBJ2-1; CDR3aa: CASSLITGGIGNEQFF; CDR3nt: TGCGCCAGCAGCCTAATTACAGGGGGCATCGGCAATGAGCAGTTCTTC
v_gene: TRBV6-6; d_gene: NA; abundance: once; j_gene: TRBJ2-3; CDR3aa: CASSPPGNADTQYF; CDR3nt: TGTGCCAGCAGCCCTCCCGGGAATGCAGATACGCAGTATTTT
v_gene: TRBV15; d_gene: NA; abundance: few; j_gene: TRBJ1-5; CDR3aa: CATSRDGASNQPQHF; CDR3nt: TGTGCCACCAGCAGAGATGGAGCGAGCAATCAGCCCCAGCATTTT
v_gene: TRBV25-1; d_gene: NA; abundance: NA; j_gene: TRBJ1-5; CDR3aa: CASSAQMDQPQHF; CDR3nt: TGTGCCAGCAGTGCACAGATGGATCAGCCCCAGCATTTT
v_gene: TRBV28; d_gene: NA; abundance: NA; j_gene: TRBJ1-1; CDR3aa: CASSYLTKDTEAFF; CDR3nt: TGTGCCAGCAGTTATTTAACAAAAGACACTGAAGCTTTCTTT
v_gene: TRBV5-1; d_gene: TRBD1; abundance: NA; j_gene: TRBJ2-2; CDR3aa: CASSLTGVDTGELFF; CDR3nt: TGCGCCAGCAGCTTGACAGGGGTTGACACCGGGGAGCTGTTTTTT
v_gene: TRBV27; d_gene: TRBD2; abundance: NA; j_gene: TRBJ2-7; CDR3aa: CASRQGLAGIYEQYF; CDR3nt: TGTGCCAGCAGGCAGGGACTAGCGGGGATATACGAGCAGTACTTC
v_gene: TRBV27; d_gene: TRBD2; abundance: NA; j_gene: TRBJ2-7; CDR3aa: CASGRLAGPYEQYF; CDR3nt: TGTGCCAGCGGCCGACTAGCGGGACCCTACGAGCAGTACTTC